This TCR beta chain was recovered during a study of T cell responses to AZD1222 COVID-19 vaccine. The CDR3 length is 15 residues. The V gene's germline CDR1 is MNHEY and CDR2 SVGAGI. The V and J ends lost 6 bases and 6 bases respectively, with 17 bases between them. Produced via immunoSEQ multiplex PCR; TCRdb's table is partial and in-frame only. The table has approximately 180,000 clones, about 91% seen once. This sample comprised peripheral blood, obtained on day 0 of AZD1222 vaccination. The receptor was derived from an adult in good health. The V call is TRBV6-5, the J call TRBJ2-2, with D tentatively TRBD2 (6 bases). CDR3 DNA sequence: TGTGCCAGCAGCCCCGGAACGGGGGAGTCCGGGGAGCTGTTTTTT. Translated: CASSPGTGESGELFF.